This TCR beta chain emerged from a study of regulatory T cells in long-lasting Graves disease. Construction of the TCR beta libraries employed iRepertoire HTBI primers in conjunction with Arm-PCR of CDR3 regions. From the multiplex PCR reads, TCRdb called clonotypes with MiXCR, one entry per CDR3 protein. This sample yields approximately 690,000 distinct CDR3 sequences, of which around 32% are seen a single time; 40% to 55% belongs to the top ten. The germline V gene encodes CDR1 GTSNPN and CDR2 SVGIG (reference sequence). Between the trimmed V and J ends, which lost 5 bases and 2 bases, there was a span of 16 bases. The CDR3 is 15 residues long. The time point was: persistent/refractory GD, antithyroid drugs over 5 years with positive TRAb. Researchers made the TCR library from RNA that was extracted from PBMCs. An endocrinology department in Xi'an, China, supplied the patients.

The clonotype comes from a female donor with Graves disease. V and J are TRBV30 and TRBJ1-5; TRBD1 is a possible D gene (5 bases). Sequencing used peripheral blood mononuclear cells (PBMCs), obtained when the disease was refractory, from a patient treated with antithyroid drugs. CDR3 DNA: TGTGCCTGGGGGCCGGGGCGAAGTGGCAATCAGCCCCAGCATTTT. It encodes CAWGPGRSGNQPQHF. The full variable domain, in which reference TRBV30 and TRBJ1-5 provide the parts outside the CDR3, is SQTIHQWPATLVQPVGSPLSLECTVEGTSNPNLYWYRQAAGRGLQLLFYSVGIGQISSEVPQNLSASRPQDRQFILSSKKLLLSDSGFYLCAWGPGRSGNQPQHFGDGTRLSIL.